A single sample gave rise to the 10 T cell receptor beta chains below, sequenced in a study of shared clonotypes between healthy human individuals (TCRdb year 2020). Library prep was done by the immunoSEQ multiplex PCR assay. This immuneACCESS table, as held by TCRdb, lists in-frame sequences with V and J called but not all clones. Of the missing ones, under half trace to an unresolved V gene in checked studies; the others have no known cause. This sample lists roughly 500,000 clones; more than 95% were detected once. The leading ten clones occupy under 0.065% of the sample. Sequenced input: naive CD4+ T cells sorted from blood. This sample's cell subset or site label indicates: CD45RA+ positively selected. The receptors stem from a woman aged 25 to 39 in good health.

The chain combines TRBV30 with TRBJ2-1, with 9 nucleotides matching TRBD2. CDR1 and CDR2 (germline): GTSNPN, SVGIG (reference sequence). V lost 0 bases and J lost 1; bases outside the gene matches: 7. This CDR3 has 17 amino acids. The CDR3 DNA reads as TGTGCCTGGAGTGTATCCCGGCTAGCGGGATCCTACAATGAGCAGTTCTTC. Translation: CAWSVSRLAGSYNEQFF.

The CDR3 DNA reads as TGTGCCAGCAGCCTGGGACTCACAGACACAGATACGCAGTATTTT. Translating gives CASSLGLTDTDTQYF. The chain uses TRBV11-3 and TRBJ2-3; possible D gene TRBD2, 6 bases. Germline V gene lookup returns CDR1 SGHNT and CDR2 YENEEA. The CDR3 loop spans 15 amino acids. V was shortened by 5 bases and J by 2 bases, with 14 bases between the two germline ends.

The chain couples TRBV6-5 to TRBJ2-2; the D is unclear. The germline V gene has CDR1 MNHEY and CDR2 SVGAGI. The CDR3 is made up of 14 amino acids. Trimming stripped 7 bases from V and 3 bases from J, with 12 bases between. This CDR3 is CASISPSHTGELFF. The CDR3 DNA reads TGTGCCAGCATCTCCCCCTCGCACACCGGGGAGCTGTTTTTT.

This clone was recorded once. The chain links TRBV11-2 to TRBJ1-2; D not certain. The CDR3 covers 14 residues. V was shortened by 2 bases and J by 4 bases, with 11 bases between the two germline ends. Germline assignment: CDR1 SGHAT and CDR2 FQNNGV. CDR3 nucleotide sequence: TGTGCCAGCAGCTTAACCGGGCAATCCTATGGCTACACCTTC. Translating it yields CASSLTGQSYGYTF.

This rearrangement joins TRBV7-2 to TRBJ2-3, with TRBD2 matching over 9 bases. V gave up 5 bases and J gave up 2 bases; unmatched junction bases: 8. Germline CDR1 and CDR2: SGHTA and FQGNSA. This CDR3 is built from 16 residues. CDR3 residues: CASSKGLATYTDTQYF. The CDR3 DNA follows: TGTGCCAGCAGCAAAGGACTAGCGACCTACACAGATACGCAGTATTTT.

The chain uses TRBV2 and TRBJ2-5, with D tentatively TRBD1 or TRBD2 (6 bases each). Germline loops: CDR1 SNHLY, CDR2 FYNNEI. The CDR3 runs 13 residues. V dropped 7 bases and J dropped 4 bases, with 13 bases sitting between them. CDR3 region: CASKGGTGETQYF. The CDR3 nucleotides read TGTGCCAGCAAGGGGGGCACTGGAGAGACCCAGTACTTC.

This rearrangement joins TRBV5-1 to TRBJ2-1, with D maybe TRBD2 (6 bases). Germline V CDR1 and CDR2: SGHRS, YFSETQ. V was cut by 2 bases and J by 10 bases, with 13 bases left in between. The CDR3 covers 13 residues. CDR3 protein: CASSFRPGAEQFF. CDR3 DNA: TGCGCCAGCAGCTTTCGACCGGGAGCGGAGCAGTTCTTC.

CDR3 residues: CSVNYNEQFF. In DNA form, the CDR3 reads TGCAGCGTGAACTACAATGAGCAGTTCTTC. V usage is TRBV29-1 and J usage is TRBJ2-1; D is ambiguous. Trimming took off 6 bases at V and 3 bases at J, with 3 bases between the two ends. This CDR3 is 10 amino acids long. The germline gives CDR1 SQVTM, CDR2 ANQGSEA.

The V call is TRBV30, the J call TRBJ2-5, with 13 positions matching TRBD2. Gene TRBJ2-7 matches the end of the DNA better, so the J call may be wrong. This CDR3 comprises 18 residues. Germline lookup yields CDR1 GTSNPN and CDR2 SVGIG (reference sequence). The chain's CDR3 is CAWSWTSGSSGSVYEQYF. DNA for the CDR3: TGTGCCTGGAGTTGGACTAGCGGGAGTAGTGGGTCAGTCTACGAGCAGTACTTC.

The chain is built from TRBV5-1 and TRBJ1-2, with a tentative D call TRBD1 (6 bases). From germline, CDR1 is SGHRS and CDR2 YFSETQ. The CDR3 has 15 residues. V lost 0 bases, J lost 4 bases, and 13 bases lay in between. The chain's CDR3 is CASSLAGGLGYGYTF. The CDR3 DNA reads TGCGCCAGCAGCTTGGCCGGGGGCCTGGGCTATGGCTACACCTTC.